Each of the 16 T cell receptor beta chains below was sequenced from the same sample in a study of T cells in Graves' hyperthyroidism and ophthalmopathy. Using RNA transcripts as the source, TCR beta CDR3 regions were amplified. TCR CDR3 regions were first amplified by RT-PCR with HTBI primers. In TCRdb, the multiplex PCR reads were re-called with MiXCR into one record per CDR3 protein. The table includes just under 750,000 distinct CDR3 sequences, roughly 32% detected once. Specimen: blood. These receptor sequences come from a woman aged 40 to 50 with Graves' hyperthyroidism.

The CDR3 region has the DNA TGTGCCACCAGTGACCCACCCAATATAGGGCAGTATTTT. It translates to CATSDPPNIGQYF. The genes are TRBV24-1 and TRBJ2-3; D remains unclear. This CDR3 comprises 13 residues. The ends were cut back, 4 bases at V and 11 bases at J, with 15 bases in the middle. CDR1 and CDR2 from the germline V gene are KGHDR and SFDVKD.

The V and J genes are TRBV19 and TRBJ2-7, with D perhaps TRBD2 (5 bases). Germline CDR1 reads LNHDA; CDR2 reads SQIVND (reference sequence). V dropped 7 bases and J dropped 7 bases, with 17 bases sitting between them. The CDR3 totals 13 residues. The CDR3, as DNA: TGTGCCAGTATGAGGGATGCAGCTCGTGAGCAGTACTTC. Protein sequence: CASMRDAAREQYF.

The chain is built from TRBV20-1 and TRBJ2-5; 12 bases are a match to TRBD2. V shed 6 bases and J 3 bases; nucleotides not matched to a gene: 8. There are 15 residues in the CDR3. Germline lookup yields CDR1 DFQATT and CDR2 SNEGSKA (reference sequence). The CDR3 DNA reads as TGCAGTGCCCAACAAGGACTAGCGGGGAAAGAGACCCAGTACTTC. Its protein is CSAQQGLAGKETQYF.

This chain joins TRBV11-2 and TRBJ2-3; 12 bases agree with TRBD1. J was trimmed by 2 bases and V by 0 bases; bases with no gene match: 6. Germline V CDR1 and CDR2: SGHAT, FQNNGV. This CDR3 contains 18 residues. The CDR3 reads CASSLDWGTGGSTDTQYF. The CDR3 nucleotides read TGTGCCAGCAGCTTAGACTGGGGGACAGGGGGCTCCACAGATACGCAGTATTTT. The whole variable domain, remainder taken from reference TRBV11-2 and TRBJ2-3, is EAGVAQSPRYKIIEKRQSVAFWCNPISGHATLYWYQQILGQGPKLLIQFQNNGVVDDSQLPKDRFSAERLKGVDSTLKIQPAKLEDSAVYLCASSLDWGTGGSTDTQYFGPGTRLTVL.

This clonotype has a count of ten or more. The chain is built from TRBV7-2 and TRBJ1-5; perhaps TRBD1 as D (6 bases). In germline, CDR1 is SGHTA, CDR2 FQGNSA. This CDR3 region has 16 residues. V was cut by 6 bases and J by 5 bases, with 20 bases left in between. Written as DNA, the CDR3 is TGTGCCAGCAGTCAAACTTATTACAGGGAAGATCAGCCCCAGCATTTT. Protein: CASSQTYYREDQPQHF.

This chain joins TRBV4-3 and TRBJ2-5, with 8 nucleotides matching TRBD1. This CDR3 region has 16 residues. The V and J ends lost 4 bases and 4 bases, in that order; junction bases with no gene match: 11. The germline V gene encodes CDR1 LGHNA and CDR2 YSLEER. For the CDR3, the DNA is TGCGCCAGCAGCCTCTCTCTTGGACAGGGTGGAGAGACCCAGTACTTC. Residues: CASSLSLGQGGETQYF.

CDR3 bases: TGTGCCAGCAGTGAAATCTACGGCGGGGTGAACACCGGGGAGCTGTTTTTT. Its translation is CASSEIYGGVNTGELFF. This chain connects TRBV2 to TRBJ2-2; possible D gene TRBD2, 6 bases. The CDR3 runs to 17 residues. Per germline, CDR1 SNHLY and CDR2 FYNNEI. V was clipped by 2 bases and J by 1 base, with 14 bases between them.

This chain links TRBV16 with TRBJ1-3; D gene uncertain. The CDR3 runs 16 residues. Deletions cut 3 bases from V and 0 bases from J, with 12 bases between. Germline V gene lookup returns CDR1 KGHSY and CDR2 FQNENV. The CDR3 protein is CASSQLTPSSGNTIYF. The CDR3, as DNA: TGTGCCAGCAGCCAGTTAACACCGAGCTCTGGAAACACCATATATTTT. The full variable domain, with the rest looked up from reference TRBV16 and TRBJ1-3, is GEEVAQTPKHLVRGEGQKAKLYCAPIKGHSYVFWYQQVLKNEFKFLISFQNENVFDETGMPKERFSAKCLPNSPCSLEIQATKLEDSAVYFCASSQLTPSSGNTIYFGEGSWLTVV.

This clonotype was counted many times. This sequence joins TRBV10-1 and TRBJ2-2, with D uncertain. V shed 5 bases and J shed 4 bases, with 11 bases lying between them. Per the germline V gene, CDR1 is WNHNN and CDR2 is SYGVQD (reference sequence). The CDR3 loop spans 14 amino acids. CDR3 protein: CASSPDASTGELFF. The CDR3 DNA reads TGCGCCAGCAGTCCTGATGCGAGCACCGGGGAGCTGTTTTTT.

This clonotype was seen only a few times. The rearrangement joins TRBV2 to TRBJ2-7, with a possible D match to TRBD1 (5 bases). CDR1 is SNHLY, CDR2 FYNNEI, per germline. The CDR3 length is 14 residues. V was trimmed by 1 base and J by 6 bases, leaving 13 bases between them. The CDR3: CASSEDRPPREQYF. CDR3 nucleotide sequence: TGTGCCAGCAGTGAAGACAGGCCCCCCCGCGAGCAGTACTTC.

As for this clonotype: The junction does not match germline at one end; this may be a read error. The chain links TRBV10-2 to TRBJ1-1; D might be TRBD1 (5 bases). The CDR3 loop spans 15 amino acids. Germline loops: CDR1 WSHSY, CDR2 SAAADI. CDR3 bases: TGTGCCAGCAGCCTCACCACTATCCGGGGGACTGAAGCTTTCTTT. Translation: CASSLTTIRGTEAFF.

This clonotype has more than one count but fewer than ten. The CDR3 reads CASSFSGSVYGYTF. CDR3 DNA: TGTGCCAGCAGCTTCTCTGGCTCCGTCTATGGCTACACCTTC. The chain recombines TRBV5-6 with TRBJ1-2; D remains unclear. V dropped 2 bases and J dropped 4 bases, with 12 bases sitting between them. Germline lookup yields CDR1 SGHDT and CDR2 YYEEEE. The CDR3 totals 14 residues. Combining the CDR3 with reference TRBV5-6 and TRBJ1-2 gives the whole variable domain DAGVTQSPTHLIKTRGQQVTLRCSPKSGHDTVSWYQQALGQGPQFIFQYYEEEERQRGNFPDRFSGHQFPNYSSELNVNALLLGDSALYLCASSFSGSVYGYTFGSGTRLTVV.

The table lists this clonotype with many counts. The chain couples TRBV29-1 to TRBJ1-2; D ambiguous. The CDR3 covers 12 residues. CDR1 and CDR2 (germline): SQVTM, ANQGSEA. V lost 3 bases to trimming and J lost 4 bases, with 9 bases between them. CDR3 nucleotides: TGCAGCGTTGATGTGAACCGCTATGGCTACACCTTC. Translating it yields CSVDVNRYGYTF.

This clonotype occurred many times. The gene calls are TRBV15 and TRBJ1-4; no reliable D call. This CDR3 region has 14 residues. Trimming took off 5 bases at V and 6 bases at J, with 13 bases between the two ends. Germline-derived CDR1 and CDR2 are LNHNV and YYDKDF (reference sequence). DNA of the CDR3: TGTGCCACCAGCCGGGGTTACTCGGATGAAAAACTGTTTTTT. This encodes CATSRGYSDEKLFF.

The chain's CDR3 is CASSFGPQGTEAFF. The CDR3 region has the DNA TGTGCCAGCAGTTTTGGCCCCCAAGGGACTGAAGCTTTCTTT. This sequence joins TRBV12-3 or TRBV12-4 and TRBJ1-1; no clear D gene. Trimming pared 3 bases from V and 5 bases from J, leaving 13 bases between. The CDR3 runs to 14 residues.

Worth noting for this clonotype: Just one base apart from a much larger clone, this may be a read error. Written as DNA, the CDR3 is TGTGCCAGCAGCAACACCATATCTGGAAACACCATATATTTT. Translation: CASSNTISGNTIYF. The chain combines TRBV7-2 with TRBJ1-3; D gene uncertain. The CDR3 length is 14 residues. V was shortened by 5 bases and J by 1 base, with 9 bases between the two germline ends. Germline values: CDR1 SGHTA, CDR2 FQGNSA.